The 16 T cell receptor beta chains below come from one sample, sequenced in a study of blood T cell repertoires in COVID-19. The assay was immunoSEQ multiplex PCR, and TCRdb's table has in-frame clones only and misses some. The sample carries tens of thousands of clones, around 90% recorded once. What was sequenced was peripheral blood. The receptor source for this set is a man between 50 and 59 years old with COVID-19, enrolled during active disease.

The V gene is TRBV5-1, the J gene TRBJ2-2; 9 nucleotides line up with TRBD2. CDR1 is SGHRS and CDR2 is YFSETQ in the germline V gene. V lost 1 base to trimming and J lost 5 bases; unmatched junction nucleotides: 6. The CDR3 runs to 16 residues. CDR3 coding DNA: TGCGCCAGCAGCTTGTTTCTGCGGGGGGGTACCGGGGAGCTGTTTTTT. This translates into CASSLFLRGGTGELFF.

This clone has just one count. CDR3: CASSPRILAGPQETQYF. CDR3 nucleotides: TGTGCCAGCAGCCCGAGGATTTTAGCGGGGCCCCAAGAGACCCAGTACTTC. The chain recombines TRBV7-3 with TRBJ2-5, with 8 bases lining up with TRBD2. The length of the CDR3 is 17 residues. Germline V gene data show CDR1 as SGHTA and CDR2 as FQGTGA. J gave up 1 base and V 5 bases, and 12 bases lay outside the gene matches. The full variable domain, in which reference TRBV7-3 and TRBJ2-5 provide the parts outside the CDR3, is GAGVSQTPSNKVTEKGKYVELRCDPISGHTALYWYRQSLGQGPEFLIYFQGTGAADDSGLPNDRFFAVRPEGSVSTLKIQRTERGDSAVYLCASSPRILAGPQETQYFGPGTRLLVL.

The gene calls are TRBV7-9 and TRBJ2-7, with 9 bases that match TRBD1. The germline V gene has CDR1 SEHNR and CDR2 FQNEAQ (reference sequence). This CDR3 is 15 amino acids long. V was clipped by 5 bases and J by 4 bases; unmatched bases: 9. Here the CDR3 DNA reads TGTGCCAGCAGCGGGGACAGGGTAAGTTTTTACGAGCAGTACTTC. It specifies CASSGDRVSFYEQYF. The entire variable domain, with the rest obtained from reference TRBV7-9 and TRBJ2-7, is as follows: DTGVSQNPRHKITKRGQNVTFRCDPISEHNRLYWYRQTLGQGPEFLTYFQNEAQLEKSRLLSDRFSAERPKGSFSTLEIQRTEQGDSAMYLCASSGDRVSFYEQYFGPGTRLTVT.

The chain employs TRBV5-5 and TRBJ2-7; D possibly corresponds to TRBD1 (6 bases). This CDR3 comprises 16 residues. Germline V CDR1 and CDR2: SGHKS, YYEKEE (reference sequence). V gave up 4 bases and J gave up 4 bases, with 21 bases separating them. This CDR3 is CASSEILGGGPYEQYF. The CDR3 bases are TGTGCCAGCAGCGAAATTCTAGGTGGGGGCCCGTACGAGCAGTACTTC.

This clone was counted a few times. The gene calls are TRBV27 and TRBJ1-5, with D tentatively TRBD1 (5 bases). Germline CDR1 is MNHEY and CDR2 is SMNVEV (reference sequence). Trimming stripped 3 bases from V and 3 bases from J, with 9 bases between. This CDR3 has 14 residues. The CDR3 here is CASSLAGHNQPQHF. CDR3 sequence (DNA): TGTGCCAGCAGTTTGGCCGGACACAATCAGCCCCAGCATTTT.

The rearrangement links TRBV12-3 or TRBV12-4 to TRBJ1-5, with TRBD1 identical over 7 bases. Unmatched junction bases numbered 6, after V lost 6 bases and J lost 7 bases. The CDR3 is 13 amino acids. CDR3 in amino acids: CASSLGQTQPQHF. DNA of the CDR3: TGTGCCAGCAGCCTGGGACAGACCCAGCCCCAGCATTTT.

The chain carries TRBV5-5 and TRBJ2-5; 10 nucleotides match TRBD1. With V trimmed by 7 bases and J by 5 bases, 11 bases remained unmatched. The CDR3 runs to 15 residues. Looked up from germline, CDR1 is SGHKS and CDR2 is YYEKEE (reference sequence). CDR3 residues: CASSLWGQGWETQYF. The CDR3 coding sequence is TGTGCCAGCTCCCTGTGGGGACAGGGGTGGGAGACCCAGTACTTC.

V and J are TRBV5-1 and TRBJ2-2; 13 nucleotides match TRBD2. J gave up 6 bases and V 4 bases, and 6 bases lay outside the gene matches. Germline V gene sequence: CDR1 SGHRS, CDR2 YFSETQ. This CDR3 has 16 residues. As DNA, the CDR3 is TGCGCCAGCAGCCCTACTAGCGGGGGGGCCCCCGGGGAGCTGTTTTTT. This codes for CASSPTSGGAPGELFF.

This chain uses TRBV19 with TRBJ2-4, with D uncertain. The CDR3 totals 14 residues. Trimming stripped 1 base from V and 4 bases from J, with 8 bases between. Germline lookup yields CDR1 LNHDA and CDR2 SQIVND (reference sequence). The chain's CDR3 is CASSIGTVKNIQYF. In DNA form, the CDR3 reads TGTGCCAGTAGTATAGGAACAGTAAAAAACATTCAGTACTTC. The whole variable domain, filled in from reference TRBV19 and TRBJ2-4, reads DGGITQSPKYLFRKEGQNVTLSCEQNLNHDAMYWYRQDPGQGLRLIYYSQIVNDFQKGDIAEGYSVSREKKESFPLTVTSAQKNPTAFYLCASSIGTVKNIQYFGAGTRLSVL.

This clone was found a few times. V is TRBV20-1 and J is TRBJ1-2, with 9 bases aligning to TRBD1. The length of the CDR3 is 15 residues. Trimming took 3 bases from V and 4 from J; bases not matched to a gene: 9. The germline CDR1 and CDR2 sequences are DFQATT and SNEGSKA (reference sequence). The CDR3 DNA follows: TGCAGTGCTAGTAAAAGACAGGGGGTTAGCTATGGCTACACCTTC. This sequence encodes CSASKRQGVSYGYTF.

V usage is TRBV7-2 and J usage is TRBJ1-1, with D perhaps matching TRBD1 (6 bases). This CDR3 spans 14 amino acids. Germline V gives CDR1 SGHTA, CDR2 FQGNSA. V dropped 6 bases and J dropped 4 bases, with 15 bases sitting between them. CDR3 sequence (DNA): TGTGCCAGCAGGTATGGACAGATAGCCACTGAAGCTTTCTTT. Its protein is CASRYGQIATEAFF.

The CDR3, as DNA: TGTGCCAGCAGTTTGTCAGGCTCTGGAAACACCATATATTTT. Translation: CASSLSGSGNTIYF. The chain links TRBV6-5 to TRBJ1-3; the D is unclear. The germline V and J ends were trimmed by 4 bases and 0 bases, with 7 bases remaining between them. The CDR3 runs to 14 residues. Per germline, CDR1 MNHEY and CDR2 SVGAGI.

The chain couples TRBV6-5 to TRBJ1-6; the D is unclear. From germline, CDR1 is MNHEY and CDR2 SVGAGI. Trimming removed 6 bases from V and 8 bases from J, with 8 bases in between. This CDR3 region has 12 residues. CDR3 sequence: CASSAVDSPLHF. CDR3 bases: TGTGCCAGCAGCGCAGTTGATTCACCCCTCCACTTT.

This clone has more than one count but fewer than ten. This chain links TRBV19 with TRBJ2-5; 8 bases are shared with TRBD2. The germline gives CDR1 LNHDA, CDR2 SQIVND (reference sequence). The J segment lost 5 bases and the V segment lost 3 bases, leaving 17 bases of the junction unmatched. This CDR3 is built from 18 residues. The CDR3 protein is CASSIGPPGLDLRETQYF. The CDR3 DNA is TGTGCCAGTAGTATTGGACCGCCGGGACTAGATCTCCGGGAGACCCAGTACTTC. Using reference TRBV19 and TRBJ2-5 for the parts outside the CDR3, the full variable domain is DGGITQSPKYLFRKEGQNVTLSCEQNLNHDAMYWYRQDPGQGLRLIYYSQIVNDFQKGDIAEGYSVSREKKESFPLTVTSAQKNPTAFYLCASSIGPPGLDLRETQYFGPGTRLLVL.

CDR3 loop: CAVSWGLAGGRSTDTQYF. In nucleotides, the CDR3 is TGTGCCGTTTCGTGGGGACTAGCGGGGGGACGGAGCACAGATACGCAGTATTTT. The chain couples TRBV5-4 to TRBJ2-3; 15 bases agree with TRBD2. Unmatched junction bases numbered 12, after V lost 10 bases and J lost 0 bases. CDR1 SGHNT and CDR2 YYREEE come from the germline V gene (reference sequence). CDR3 length: 18 residues.

CDR3 sequence (DNA): TGTGCCAGTAGCCAACCGGGGGGCTCGGGCTACACCTTC. It encodes CASSQPGGSGYTF. V and J are TRBV19 and TRBJ1-2, with D possibly TRBD1 on 6 matching bases. The germline V gene encodes CDR1 LNHDA and CDR2 SQIVND (reference sequence). This CDR3 spans 13 amino acids. The V and J ends lost 6 bases and 8 bases respectively, with 16 bases between them.